The 25 T cell receptor beta chains given below trace back to one sample, sequenced in a study of blood T cell repertoires in COVID-19. Clones were sequenced by immunoSEQ multiplex PCR, and TCRdb holds only the in-frame ones, with some missing. Of approximately 270,000 clones listed, around nine tenths are singletons. Sequenced: peripheral blood. The receptors were sampled from an elderly man with acute or convalescent COVID-19.

There are many counts of this clone. The same CDR3 can be traced to other DNA sequences in this sample. The chain recombines TRBV2 with TRBJ2-5; 10 nucleotides agree with TRBD2. V lost 6 bases, J lost 3 bases, and 7 bases stayed unmatched. CDR1 and CDR2 (germline): SNHLY, FYNNEI. The CDR3 sequence is 15 residues long. The CDR3 here is CASSSSGGAEETQYF. In DNA, the CDR3 is TGTGCCAGCAGCTCGAGCGGGGGGGCCGAAGAGACCCAGTACTTC. The full variable domain, with the rest looked up from reference TRBV2 and TRBJ2-5, is EPEVTQTPSHQVTQMGQEVILRCVPISNHLYFYWYRQILGQKVEFLVSFYNNEISEKSEIFDDQFSVERPDGSNFTLKIRSTKLEDSAMYFCASSSSGGAEETQYFGPGTRLLVL.

This rearrangement joins TRBV7-2 to TRBJ2-7, with 11 nucleotides matching TRBD2. The V gene's germline CDR1 is SGHTA and CDR2 FQGNSA. V shed 5 bases and J 2 bases; nucleotides not matched to a gene: 11. CDR3 length equals 17 residues. This chain's CDR3 is CASSIGLAGRFTYEQYF. The CDR3 DNA reads as TGTGCCAGCAGCATAGGACTAGCGGGCCGTTTCACCTACGAGCAGTACTTC. The full variable domain, rest sourced from reference TRBV7-2 and TRBJ2-7, is GAGVSQSPSNKVTEKGKDVELRCDPISGHTALYWYRQSLGQGLEFLIYFQGNSAPDKSGLPSDRFSAERTGGSVSTLTIQRTQQEDSAVYLCASSIGLAGRFTYEQYFGPGTRLTVT.

The CDR3: CASSLDRGSEAFF. DNA of the CDR3: TGTGCCAGCAGTTTGGACAGGGGTTCTGAAGCTTTCTTT. The V call is TRBV12-3 or TRBV12-4, the J call TRBJ1-1; 9 nucleotides align to TRBD1. The CDR3 covers 13 residues. The J segment lost 6 bases and the V segment lost 3 bases, leaving 2 bases of the junction unmatched.

V usage is TRBV7-9 and J usage is TRBJ2-7; TRBD1 matches at 9 bases. Germline V gene sequence: CDR1 SEHNR, CDR2 FQNEAQ (reference sequence). The CDR3 is made up of 12 amino acids. J was trimmed by 5 bases and V by 4 bases; bases with no gene match: 0. This CDR3 reads CASSWTGDEQYF. CDR3 nucleotides: TGTGCCAGCAGCTGGACAGGGGACGAGCAGTACTTC.

A single count supports this clone. The chain recombines TRBV5-4 with TRBJ2-5; no clear D. Trimming took 2 bases from V and 5 from J, leaving 7 bases between them. The germline V gene has CDR1 SGHNT and CDR2 YYREEE (reference sequence). The CDR3 is made up of 12 amino acids. CDR3 residues: CASSFSRETQYF. The CDR3 DNA is TGTGCCAGCAGCTTCAGTCGTGAGACCCAGTACTTC.

The chain joins TRBV3-1 (or the pseudogene TRBV3-2) to TRBJ2-2, with TRBD2 matching over 8 bases. The CDR3 is 15 residues long. Germline V gives CDR1 LGHDT, CDR2 YNNKEL (reference sequence). Losses at the gene ends were 8 bases for V and 6 bases for J; bases not matched to a gene: 11. Here the CDR3 reads CASSRGSGGPGELFF. Here the CDR3 DNA reads TGTGCCAGCTCCCGAGGGTCGGGAGGGCCCGGGGAGCTGTTTTTT.

The chain has TRBV9 and TRBJ2-2, with 14 bases fitting TRBD2. This CDR3 has 17 amino acids. From germline, CDR1 is SGDLS and CDR2 YYNGEE. V shed 6 bases, J shed 0 bases, and the junction held 4 bases outside the gene matches. The CDR3 DNA is TGTGCCAGCACCGGGACTAGCGGGGGATCGAACACCGGGGAGCTGTTTTTT. This gives the protein CASTGTSGGSNTGELFF.

This clone was detected only once. The V call is TRBV7-9, the J call TRBJ2-7; D is unclear. The V gene lost 2 bases and the J gene lost 3 bases, with 14 bases spanning the gap. The CDR3 is 15 amino acids. CDR1 is SEHNR, CDR2 FQNEAQ, per germline (reference sequence). CDR3 region: CASSLSTRVDYEQYF. CDR3 nucleotide sequence: TGTGCCAGCAGCTTATCCACTCGGGTGGACTACGAGCAGTACTTC. The variable domain in full, completed from reference TRBV7-9 and TRBJ2-7, reads DTGVSQNPRHKITKRGQNVTFRCDPISEHNRLYWYRQTLGQGPEFLTYFQNEAQLEKSRLLSDRFSAERPKGSFSTLEIQRTEQGDSAMYLCASSLSTRVDYEQYFGPGTRLTVT.

The V gene is TRBV7-9, the J gene TRBJ2-1; 10 bases match TRBD2. The CDR3 runs to 16 residues. The ends lost 1 base at V and 8 bases at J; junction bases unmatched: 8. Germline CDR1 SEHNR, CDR2 FQNEAQ (reference sequence). CDR3 loop: CASSLGKRGGVYEQFF. The CDR3 region has the DNA TGTGCCAGCAGCTTAGGAAAGCGGGGGGGCGTCTATGAGCAGTTCTTC.

This clone turned up a few times. The J gene is TRBJ2-6, the V gene TRBV11-2, with D possibly matching TRBD1 (5 bases). CDR1 and CDR2 from the germline V gene are SGHAT and FQNNGV. This CDR3 spans 15 amino acids. Trimming removed 5 bases from V and 4 bases from J, with 12 bases in between. The CDR3 spells CASSETRVGANVLTF. The CDR3 DNA sequence: TGTGCCAGCAGCGAGACCAGGGTAGGGGCCAACGTCCTGACTTTC.

The V call is TRBV7-3, the J call TRBJ2-6; no firm D call. Trimming left V 5 bases short and J 1 base short, with 9 bases between. Germline values: CDR1 SGHTA, CDR2 FQGTGA. There are 15 residues in the CDR3. Here the CDR3 reads CASSPILSGANVLTF. The CDR3 DNA reads TGTGCCAGCAGCCCTATCCTGTCTGGGGCCAACGTCCTGACTTTC.

This chain links TRBV2 with TRBJ1-3, with a weak D call TRBD1 (5 bases). Trimming removed 1 base from V and 0 bases from J, with 7 bases in between. The CDR3 extends over 15 amino acids. Germline V gene data show CDR1 as SNHLY and CDR2 as FYNNEI. In DNA form, the CDR3 reads TGTGCCAGCAGTGAAGGGACAAGCTCTGGAAACACCATATATTTT. The encoded protein is CASSEGTSSGNTIYF. The whole variable domain, remainder taken from reference TRBV2 and TRBJ1-3, is EPEVTQTPSHQVTQMGQEVILRCVPISNHLYFYWYRQILGQKVEFLVSFYNNEISEKSEIFDDQFSVERPDGSNFTLKIRSTKLEDSAMYFCASSEGTSSGNTIYFGEGSWLTVV.

V is TRBV3-1 (or the pseudogene TRBV3-2) and J is TRBJ2-7, with TRBD1 matching 7 bases. Losses at the gene ends were 4 bases for V and 0 bases for J; bases not matched to a gene: 6. CDR3 length equals 15 residues. CDR1 LGHDT and CDR2 YNNKEL come from the germline V gene (reference sequence). CDR3: CASSPGQPNSYEQYF. The CDR3, as DNA: TGTGCCAGCAGCCCGGGACAGCCAAACTCCTACGAGCAGTACTTC.

The chain couples TRBV5-1 to TRBJ2-7; 10 positions agree with TRBD2. Trimming took 2 bases from V and 7 from J; bases not matched to a gene: 9. The CDR3 is 15 residues long. Per the germline V gene, CDR1 is SGHRS and CDR2 is YFSETQ. The CDR3 loop is CASSFASGSATEQYF. CDR3 sequence (DNA): TGCGCCAGCAGCTTCGCTAGCGGGAGTGCTACAGAGCAGTACTTC.

The gene calls are TRBV7-9 and TRBJ1-1; 8 bases are a match to TRBD1. The junction had 10 bases not matched to a gene; V was cut back by 3 bases and J by 13 bases. Germline CDR1 is SEHNR and CDR2 is FQNEAQ (reference sequence). The CDR3 totals 13 residues. The CDR3 DNA reads TGTGCCAGCAGCTTTGCGGACAGGGCAGGTGATTTCTTT. Encoded protein: CASSFADRAGDFF.

The CDR3: CASSPGTNYGYTF. CDR3 coding DNA: TGTGCCAGCAGCCCCGGGACAAACTATGGCTACACCTTC. The chain recombines TRBV5-6 with TRBJ1-2, with D maybe TRBD1 (6 bases). The germline V gene has CDR1 SGHDT and CDR2 YYEEEE. Trimming shortened V by 4 bases and J by 2 bases, and 9 bases separated the two germline ends. The CDR3 loop spans 13 amino acids.

This chain uses TRBV6-2 or TRBV6-3 with TRBJ2-7; 15 nucleotides match TRBD2. The CDR3 is made up of 18 amino acids. V lost 2 bases, J lost 0 bases, and 5 bases stayed unmatched. Per the germline V gene, CDR1 is MNHEY and CDR2 is SVGEGT. CDR3 protein: CASSYGLAGGSYSYEQYF. Here the CDR3 DNA reads TGTGCCAGCAGTTACGGACTAGCGGGAGGGTCCTACTCCTACGAGCAGTACTTC.

The chain links TRBV7-3 to TRBJ2-1; 12 bases are shared with TRBD2. The V gene end was trimmed by 5 bases and the J gene end by 9 bases; junction bases not matched to a gene: 8. The CDR3 runs to 15 residues. Germline CDR1 and CDR2: SGHTA and FQGTGA. This CDR3 reads CASSPRLAGVGEQFF. The CDR3 DNA reads as TGTGCCAGCAGCCCTCGACTAGCGGGGGTCGGTGAGCAGTTCTTC.

The table lists this clone with a count of one. This chain connects TRBV28 to TRBJ2-2, with 7 bases fitting TRBD1. The CDR3 is made up of 14 amino acids. V shed 8 bases and J 1 base; nucleotides not matched to a gene: 4. CDR1 is MDHEN, CDR2 SYDVKM, per germline. The CDR3 nucleotides are TGTGCCAGCCTGACAGGGTTGAACACCGGGGAGCTGTTTTTT. It specifies CASLTGLNTGELFF. The whole variable domain, filled in from reference TRBV28 and TRBJ2-2, reads DVKVTQSSRYLVKRTGEKVFLECVQDMDHENMFWYRQDPGLGLRLIYFSYDVKMKEKGDIPEGYSVSREKKERFSLILESASTNQTSMYLCASLTGLNTGELFFGEGSRLTVL.

The rearrangement joins TRBV6-5 to TRBJ2-7; 7 positions agree with TRBD2. CDR1 and CDR2 (germline): MNHEY, SVGAGI. V lost 10 bases to trimming and J lost 7 bases; unmatched junction nucleotides: 13. The CDR3 is 13 amino acids. The CDR3 here is CATRGVGGVEQYF. CDR3 in DNA: TGTGCCACCCGGGGGGTAGGAGGCGTGGAGCAGTACTTC.

J is TRBJ1-5 and V is TRBV6-6, with TRBD1 identical over 7 bases. The CDR3 is 13 residues long. The J segment lost 5 bases and the V segment lost 6 bases, leaving 4 bases of the junction unmatched. Germline lookup yields CDR1 MNHNY and CDR2 SVGAGI (reference sequence). Written as DNA, the CDR3 is TGTGCCAGCAGCGACAGGGCTTATCAGCCCCAGCATTTT. It specifies CASSDRAYQPQHF.

The chain combines TRBV29-1 with TRBJ2-1, with 8 positions matching TRBD1. This CDR3 region has 13 residues. Germline CDR1 reads SQVTM; CDR2 reads ANQGSEA. The V segment lost 3 bases and the J segment 8 bases; nucleotides outside the gene matches: 6. CDR3: CSVDDRGHDEQFF. DNA of the CDR3: TGCAGCGTTGATGACAGGGGACACGATGAGCAGTTCTTC.

The chain is built from TRBV5-1 and TRBJ1-5, with 7 bases fitting TRBD1. Germline V gene sequence: CDR1 SGHRS, CDR2 YFSETQ. The CDR3 spans 14 residues. The junction had 5 bases not matched to a gene; V was cut back by 4 bases and J by 4 bases. CDR3 coding DNA: TGCGCCAGCAGCCCCGGACAGGAAAATCAGCCCCAGCATTTT. It translates to CASSPGQENQPQHF.

This clone was seen only a few times. The genes are TRBV6-5 and TRBJ2-3; possibly TRBD2 for D (6 bases). Trimming pared 6 bases from V and 4 bases from J, leaving 17 bases between. This CDR3 comprises 15 residues. Germline CDR1 reads MNHEY; CDR2 reads SVGAGI. The CDR3 region has the DNA TGTGCCAGCAGAGTGACTAGAGTGTTGTCAGATACGCAGTATTTT. It translates to CASRVTRVLSDTQYF.

The rearrangement links TRBV20-1 to TRBJ2-1; 8 bases line up with TRBD1. The CDR3 runs 16 residues. V lost 3 bases, J lost 8 bases, and 15 bases stayed unmatched. The germline V gene encodes CDR1 DFQATT and CDR2 SNEGSKA (reference sequence). CDR3 bases: TGCAGTGCTAGTGATCCCACAGGGGGTGAGATTCATGAGCAGTTCTTC. Residues: CSASDPTGGEIHEQFF.